This T cell receptor (beta chain) was profiled in a study of CD8 T cell repertoires and HIV-1 epitope variants. V lost 1 base to trimming and J lost 4 bases, with 14 bases between them. CDR3 size: 15 residues. The germline CDR1 and CDR2 sequences are LNHDA and SQIVND (reference sequence). By sample fraction, this clone is medium-sized. Antigen unknown. The assay was immunoSEQ multiplex PCR, and TCRdb's table has in-frame clones only and misses some. The sample includes about 7,300 clones, around three fifths of them seen just once. The receptor comes from a male donor with HIV. Sequenced material: cultured CD8+ T cells derived from PBMCs. The gene calls are TRBV19 and TRBJ2-7, with D tentatively TRBD1 (6 bases). The CDR3 loop reads CASSIAGDTLYEQYF. CDR3 nucleotides: TGTGCCAGTAGTATAGCTGGGGACACCCTATACGAGCAGTACTTC.